The 29 T cell receptor beta chains reported below all come from one sample, sequenced in a study of blood T cell repertoires in COVID-19. This table comes from immunoSEQ multiplex PCR, and its TCRdb copy is limited to in-frame clones, with some not included. In the table there are fewer than 95,000 clones, 80% to 90% of which are singletons. The sequenced sample was peripheral blood. These receptors originate from a man in his fifties with acute or convalescent COVID-19.

V gene TRBV5-5 combines with J gene TRBJ1-4; D uncertain. CDR3 length equals 15 residues. V lost 1 base and J lost 2, with 9 bases in between. Per the germline V gene, CDR1 is SGHKS and CDR2 is YYEKEE (reference sequence). CDR3 in amino acids: CASSLWPETNEKLFF. The DNA of the CDR3 is TGTGCCAGCAGCTTGTGGCCGGAGACTAATGAAAAACTGTTTTTT.

The chain uses TRBV15 and TRBJ2-3; 11 bases map to TRBD2. With V trimmed by 0 bases and J by 1 base, 3 bases remained unmatched. This CDR3 contains 17 residues. Germline V CDR1 and CDR2: LNHNV, YYDKDF (reference sequence). In DNA, the CDR3 is TGTGCCACCAGCAGAGAACCGACTAGCGGGGGCACAGATACGCAGTATTTT. Protein product: CATSREPTSGGTDTQYF.

The chain uses TRBV5-6 and TRBJ1-2, with D maybe TRBD1 (6 bases). This CDR3 is 15 amino acids long. Trimming removed 2 bases at V and 4 bases at J, with 15 bases between. Germline assignment: CDR1 SGHDT and CDR2 YYEEEE. The CDR3 sequence is CASSFPGQTLYGYTF. CDR3 coding DNA: TGTGCCAGCAGCTTCCCAGGACAGACCCTCTATGGCTACACCTTC.

The rearrangement uses TRBV2 and TRBJ1-2; TRBD1 matches 7 bases. The CDR3 covers 15 residues. Looked up from germline, CDR1 is SNHLY and CDR2 is FYNNEI. V shed 0 bases and J 4 bases; nucleotides not matched to a gene: 5. The CDR3 bases are TGTGCCAGCAGTGAAGCGCGGCAGGGGGGCTATGGCTACACCTTC. Protein sequence: CASSEARQGGYGYTF.

This rearrangement joins TRBV19 to TRBJ2-6; 10 bases agree with TRBD1. V gave up 6 bases and J gave up 1 base; unmatched junction bases: 12. Germline CDR1 and CDR2: LNHDA and SQIVND (reference sequence). The CDR3 has 19 residues. CDR3 loop: CASRTLRDRGRSGANVLTF. The CDR3 coding sequence is TGTGCCAGTAGGACCCTCCGGGACAGGGGACGGTCTGGGGCCAACGTCCTGACTTTC.

V gene TRBV9 combines with J gene TRBJ2-5; 11 nucleotides match TRBD2. Trimming removed 4 bases from V and 1 base from J; junction bases left unmatched: 6. Germline V gene lookup returns CDR1 SGDLS and CDR2 YYNGEE. The CDR3 is made up of 16 amino acids. In DNA form, the CDR3 reads TGTGCCAGCAGCTTATTAGCGGGGGGGACCCAAGAGACCCAGTACTTC. Translating gives CASSLLAGGTQETQYF.

This clone was detected a few times. The chain couples TRBV5-6 to TRBJ1-4; 9 bases agree with TRBD1. With 0 bases clipped from V and 7 bases from J, the junction kept 7 bases outside the gene matches. The CDR3 contains 16 residues. Germline values: CDR1 SGHDT, CDR2 YYEEEE. The CDR3: CASSLARGTGREKLFF. In nucleotides, the CDR3 is TGTGCCAGCAGCTTGGCCCGTGGGACAGGGCGTGAAAAACTGTTTTTT.

J is TRBJ2-2 and V is TRBV18; 14 bases are shared with TRBD2. The CDR3 loop spans 19 amino acids. CDR1 and CDR2 from the germline V gene are KGHSH and LQKENI. After removal of 0 bases from V and 6 bases from J, the junction contained 9 bases not matched to a gene. The CDR3 region is CASSPPNGLAGGRAGELFF. The CDR3 region has the DNA TGTGCCAGCTCACCACCGAACGGACTAGCGGGGGGCCGCGCCGGGGAGCTGTTTTTT. Variable domain in full (rest from reference TRBV18 and TRBJ2-2): NAGVMQNPRHLVRRRGQEARLRCSPMKGHSHVYWYRQLPEEGLKFMVYLQKENIIDESGMPKERFSAEFPKEGPSILRIQQVVRGDSAAYFCASSPPNGLAGGRAGELFFGEGSRLTVL.

V usage is TRBV29-1 and J usage is TRBJ2-7, with TRBD1 matching over 7 bases. The CDR3 totals 12 residues. From germline, CDR1 is SQVTM and CDR2 ANQGSEA. J gave up 0 bases and V 6 bases, and 2 bases lay outside the gene matches. The CDR3 is CSVGDSSYEQYF. CDR3 DNA sequence: TGCAGCGTCGGGGACAGCTCCTACGAGCAGTACTTC.

V usage is TRBV11-2 and J usage is TRBJ1-3; TRBD1 matches 7 bases. CDR1 and CDR2 from the germline V gene are SGHAT and FQNNGV. The CDR3 length is 14 residues. V dropped 3 bases and J dropped 1; count of bases not matched to a gene: 0. The CDR3 DNA reads TGTGCCAGCAGCTTGACAGGGTCTGGAAACACCATATATTTT. It is translated as CASSLTGSGNTIYF.

This clone is a singleton in its sample. The chain joins TRBV9 to TRBJ2-1, with TRBD2 matching 10 bases. The ends lost 0 bases at V and 5 bases at J; junction bases unmatched: 2. CDR3 length equals 15 residues. Per the germline V gene, CDR1 is SGDLS and CDR2 is YYNGEE. The CDR3 DNA follows: TGTGCCAGCAGCGTAGGCCTAGCGGGGGACAATGAGCAGTTCTTC. Amino acid sequence: CASSVGLAGDNEQFF. Filled out from reference TRBV9 and TRBJ2-1, the complete variable domain reads DSGVTQTPKHLITATGQRVTLRCSPRSGDLSVYWYQQSLDQGLQFLIQYYNGEERAKGNILERFSAQQFPDLHSELNLSSLELGDSALYFCASSVGLAGDNEQFFGPGTRLTVL.

The genes are TRBV2 and TRBJ1-2, with a weak D call TRBD1 (6 bases). CDR3 length: 12 amino acids. V was cut by 2 bases and J by 7 bases, with 8 bases left in between. Per the germline V gene, CDR1 is SNHLY and CDR2 is FYNNEI. CDR3 protein: CASSETGIGYTF. CDR3 nucleotides: TGTGCCAGCAGTGAAACAGGGATTGGCTACACCTTC. Full variable domain (rest looked up from reference TRBV2 and TRBJ1-2): EPEVTQTPSHQVTQMGQEVILRCVPISNHLYFYWYRQILGQKVEFLVSFYNNEISEKSEIFDDQFSVERPDGSNFTLKIRSTKLEDSAMYFCASSETGIGYTFGSGTRLTVV.

The gene calls are TRBV9 and TRBJ1-2; tentatively, D is TRBD1 (6 bases). V lost 0 bases to trimming and J lost 3 bases, with 12 bases between them. Germline-derived CDR1 and CDR2 are SGDLS and YYNGEE. The CDR3 covers 15 residues. Written as DNA, the CDR3 is TGTGCCAGCAGCGTAGCTACAGGGATCCACTATGGCTACACCTTC. This encodes CASSVATGIHYGYTF.

The chain is built from TRBV19 and TRBJ2-7; TRBD2 agrees at 13 bases. CDR1 is LNHDA, CDR2 SQIVND, per germline (reference sequence). The V and J ends lost 5 bases and 6 bases, in that order; junction bases with no gene match: 10. The CDR3 spans 16 residues. For the CDR3, the DNA is TGTGCCAGTAGTCCCCTCCGGACTAGCGGGGGAGTCGAGCAGTACTTC. The encoded protein is CASSPLRTSGGVEQYF.

The chain recombines TRBV7-2 with TRBJ1-4; 7 positions match TRBD1. CDR1 and CDR2 (germline): SGHTA, FQGNSA. V trimming: 5 bases; J trimming: 3 bases; junction bases outside the gene matches: 3. The CDR3 extends over 14 amino acids. The CDR3 coding sequence is TGTGCCAGCAGCGGGGACAGCGCTAATGAAAAACTGTTTTTT. This sequence encodes CASSGDSANEKLFF.

This clone was counted once. The chain carries TRBV29-1 and TRBJ1-1; a weak D match, TRBD1 (5 bases). CDR3 size: 16 residues. The V end lost 4 bases, the J end lost 0 bases, and 18 bases lay between the germline ends. Germline V gene lookup returns CDR1 SQVTM and CDR2 ANQGSEA. CDR3 nucleotides: TGCAGCGTTGGACAGCGCACCTGGGGAATGAACACTGAAGCTTTCTTT. Amino acids: CSVGQRTWGMNTEAFF.

The chain carries TRBV2 and TRBJ2-7, with D perhaps matching TRBD1 (6 bases). The CDR3 is 12 residues long. CDR1 is SNHLY and CDR2 is FYNNEI in the germline V gene. With 8 bases removed from V and 6 bases from J, the gap between germline ends came to 14 bases. CDR3 DNA sequence: TGTGCCAGCTTTTTACAGGGTTTCGAGCAGTACGTC. It translates to CASFLQGFEQYV.

This chain links TRBV28 with TRBJ2-5; 8 positions agree with TRBD2. Germline CDR1 MDHEN, CDR2 SYDVKM. Trimming took 1 base from V and 4 from J; bases not matched to a gene: 14. This CDR3 has 18 residues. Here the CDR3 reads CASSLYTSGGLDVETQYF. The CDR3 DNA sequence: TGTGCCAGCAGTTTATACACTAGCGGAGGTTTGGATGTAGAGACCCAGTACTTC.

This clone was counted a few times. The CDR3 sequence is CASRVVAGNTIYF. CDR3 nucleotides: TGTGCCAGCAGGGTGGTAGCCGGAAACACCATATATTTT. This sequence joins TRBV12-3 or TRBV12-4 and TRBJ1-3; D gene unclear. CDR3 length: 13 residues. The V end lost 6 bases, the J end lost 4 bases, and 10 bases lay between the germline ends.

This clone was found once. The rearrangement uses TRBV14 and TRBJ1-2; the D is unclear. The CDR3 spans 12 residues. Germline-derived CDR1 and CDR2 are SGHDN and FVKESK. V dropped 4 bases and J dropped 2 bases, with 5 bases sitting between them. In nucleotides, the CDR3 is TGTGCCAGCAGCCCGGGAAACTATGGCTACACCTTC. This gives the protein CASSPGNYGYTF.

The table lists this clone with a few counts. The chain uses TRBV18 and TRBJ1-2, with TRBD1 identical over 9 bases. This CDR3 is built from 15 residues. Losses at the gene ends were 4 bases for V and 2 bases for J; bases not matched to a gene: 5. Germline CDR1 and CDR2: KGHSH and LQKENI. CDR3 nucleotides: TGTGCCAGCTCACGACCTGGGACAGGGAACTATGGCTACACCTTC. This codes for CASSRPGTGNYGYTF.

V is TRBV12-3 or TRBV12-4 and J is TRBJ1-2; D might be TRBD1 (6 bases). The CDR3 has 12 residues. Trimming pared 6 bases from V and 8 bases from J, leaving 13 bases between. The CDR3, as DNA: TGTGCCAGCAGCCGCGGACAGTACGGCTACACCTTC. Translated, it gives CASSRGQYGYTF.

In this sample, this clone turned up a few times. This chain joins TRBV3-1 (or the pseudogene TRBV3-2) and TRBJ2-5, with D unclear. Trimming cost V 5 bases and J 5 bases, with 12 bases left between them. In germline, CDR1 is LGHDT, CDR2 YNNKEL (reference sequence). The CDR3 extends over 13 amino acids. CDR3 protein: CASSARHLETQYF. CDR3 DNA sequence: TGTGCCAGCAGCGCTAGGCATTTGGAGACCCAGTACTTC.

The rearrangement uses TRBV5-1 and TRBJ1-2; D unclear. Germline V gene data show CDR1 as SGHRS and CDR2 as YFSETQ. Trimming took 7 bases from V and 7 from J, leaving 14 bases between them. The CDR3 runs to 12 residues. As DNA, the CDR3 is TGCGCCAGCTGGGAAGGTCGGGGTGGCTACACCTTC. Translated, it gives CASWEGRGGYTF.

This chain uses TRBV2 with TRBJ1-1; D gene ambiguous. The germline V gene has CDR1 SNHLY and CDR2 FYNNEI. The V gene lost 8 bases and the J gene lost 8 bases, with 18 bases spanning the gap. The CDR3 runs 13 residues. DNA for the CDR3: TGTGCCAGCGGTCAAGTTATATCGGTGGAAGCTTTCTTT. This encodes CASGQVISVEAFF.

This clone was picked up one time. This chain's CDR3 is CASSLVWGGRDQYF. CDR3 nucleotide sequence: TGTGCCAGCAGCTTAGTTTGGGGGGGCCGGGACCAGTACTTC. The chain links TRBV7-2 to TRBJ2-5; TRBD2 is a possible D gene (7 bases). Germline loops: CDR1 SGHTA, CDR2 FQGNSA. This CDR3 region has 14 residues. V lost 1 base and J lost 10, with 16 bases in between.

The chain combines TRBV30 with TRBJ1-3; 7 nucleotides align to TRBD1. CDR3 length: 14 residues. Germline V lookup: CDR1 GTSNPN, CDR2 SVGIG (reference sequence). J lost 3 bases, V lost 6 bases, and 8 bases had no gene match. The CDR3 nucleotides are TGTGCCTGTACAACAGGGGTGTATGGAAACACCATATATTTT. Translated, it gives CACTTGVYGNTIYF.

The chain couples TRBV6-1 to TRBJ1-2; D is perhaps TRBD1 (5 bases). Germline V lookup: CDR1 MNHNS, CDR2 SASEGT. Trimming pared 3 bases from V and 8 bases from J, leaving 16 bases between. There are 14 residues in the CDR3. CDR3 in DNA: TGTGCCAGCAGTGAGGGGGGTCCCTCAGGAGGCTACACCTTC. This encodes CASSEGGPSGGYTF.

The chain joins TRBV9 to TRBJ1-3; a possible D gene is TRBD1 (6 bases). V shed 0 bases and J shed 2 bases, with 15 bases lying between them. CDR1 and CDR2 (germline): SGDLS, YYNGEE. This CDR3 comprises 17 residues. As DNA, the CDR3 is TGTGCCAGCAGCGTAGATCCGCAGGGGAAAACTGGAAACACCATATATTTT. Amino acids: CASSVDPQGKTGNTIYF.